This T cell receptor beta chain came from a study of blood T cell repertoires in COVID-19. Across the whole study: Specimens from acute and convalescent COVID-19 originated in the United States, Italy and Spain. Nucleic acid was either cDNA or gDNA, and it came from T cells, B-cell-depleted T cells, or PBMCs.

Sequencing used immunoSEQ multiplex PCR; TCRdb keeps in-frame clones, though not all of them. This sample yields about 200,000 clones, of which 75% to 85% are seen a single time; 2% to 3% belongs to the top ten. V shed 4 bases and J shed 5 bases, with 17 bases lying between them. The V gene's germline CDR1 is LGHNA and CDR2 YSLEER. CDR3 size: 16 residues. Seattle patients were enrolled while actively infected and followed longitudinally. The V gene is TRBV4-3, the J gene TRBJ1-4, with D unclear. The receptor's source is a woman aged 70-85 years with COVID-19, enrolled during active disease. Source material: peripheral blood. DNA for the CDR3: TGCGCCAGCAGCCCGCTCTCTCTTGGAGCCAATGAAAAACTGTTTTTT. Translated: CASSPLSLGANEKLFF.